There are many counts of the clone carrying this TCR beta chain. Its antigen remains unknown. Healthy Caucasian individuals made up all the donors. The data stem from a study of identical twins. TCRdb itself ran the 5' RACE reads through MiXCR, one entry per CDR3 protein. The repertoire holds fewer than 250,000 distinct CDR3 sequences, roughly 7% seen once, with roughly 3.7% in the top ten. Germline V gene sequence: CDR1 MGHRA, CDR2 YSYEKL. Trimming removed 3 bases from V and 0 bases from J; junction bases left unmatched: 1. There are 15 residues in the CDR3. Study observations and caveats: With monozygotic twins, out-of-frame TCR alpha sharing exceeded what models estimated.

Separately, the same data were catalogued under a study of yellow fever vaccine responses in identical twins.

The sequenced sample consisted of memory (CD45RO+) T cells sorted from blood. The clonotype comes from a woman younger than 35 in good health. The chain combines TRBV4-1 with TRBJ2-1, with TRBD2 identical over 8 bases. DNA for the CDR3: TGCGCCAGCAGCCAGGGACTAGGCTCCTACAATGAGCAGTTCTTC. Translating gives CASSQGLGSYNEQFF.